Listed below are T cell receptor beta chains from one sample, sequenced in a study of blood T cell repertoires in COVID-19. Profiling relied on immunoSEQ multiplex PCR, and the TCRdb table lists in-frame clones only, not all of them. This sample carries roughly 220,000 clones, 80% to 85% of them seen once, and the ten largest clones take roughly 3%. The sample consisted of peripheral blood. The receptors here all came from a woman aged 25-40 years who had recovered from COVID-19. CDR3s include the opening cysteine and the closing phenylalanine or tryptophan. A D gene is named only where the DNA matches it firmly. Not all rows give a size; the values are once, few, many and, for expanded clones, a class.

j_call | d_call | clone_size | v_call | cdr3_length | cdr3_aa | cdr3_nt
TRBJ2-4 | TRBD1 | NA | TRBV19 | 16 | CASSHRDRGRSDIQYF | TGTGCCAGTAGTCACCGGGACAGGGGGCGCTCGGACATTCAGTACTTC
TRBJ1-6 | NA | NA | TRBV2 | 14 | CASSEQGSNSPLHF | TGTGCCAGCAGTGAGCAGGGATCGAACTCACCCCTCCACTTT
TRBJ2-7 | NA | NA | TRBV28 | 11 | CASSTAYEQYF | TGTGCCAGCAGTACAGCCTACGAGCAGTACTTC
TRBJ2-5 | TRBD2 | NA | TRBV4-1 | 17 | CASSQIPRGRAGETQYF | TGCGCCAGCAGCCAAATCCCTCGCGGGAGGGCCGGAGAGACCCAGTACTTC
TRBJ2-5 | NA | NA | TRBV10-3 | 14 | CAISLGQRSETQYF | TGTGCCATCAGCCTGGGTCAGAGGTCGGAGACCCAGTACTTC
TRBJ2-3 | NA | NA | TRBV5-1 | 16 | CASSVYRGVSTDTQYF | TGCGCCAGCAGCGTGTATCGGGGAGTTTCCACAGATACGCAGTATTTT
TRBJ2-5 | TRBD2 | once | TRBV6-1 | 15 | CASSEILAGKETQYF | TGTGCCAGCAGTGAGATACTAGCGGGAAAAGAGACCCAGTACTTC
TRBJ1-5 | TRBD1 | NA | TRBV7-9 | 13 | CASSPQGDQPQHF | TGTGCCAGCAGCCCACAGGGGGATCAGCCCCAGCATTTT
TRBJ2-3 | NA | NA | TRBV6-5 | 15 | CASSYNGVPTDTQYF | TGTGCCAGCAGTTACAACGGGGTCCCCACAGATACGCAGTATTTT
TRBJ1-1 | TRBD1 | NA | TRBV7-3 | 13 | CASSLTTGSEAFF | TGTGCCAGCAGCTTAACGACAGGGTCGGAAGCTTTCTTT
TRBJ1-5 | TRBD1 | NA | TRBV6-1 | 17 | CASSEQGAVGSNQPQHF | TGTGCCAGCAGTGAACAGGGGGCCGTCGGAAGCAATCAGCCCCAGCATTTT
TRBJ2-3 | NA | NA | TRBV27 | 16 | CASSFLTNRGSDTQYF | TGTGCCAGCAGTTTTTTAACAAACCGGGGATCGGATACGCAGTATTTT
TRBJ1-2 | TRBD1 | NA | TRBV3-1/TRBV3-2 | 14 | CASSQAGQGDGYTF | TGTGCCAGCAGCCAAGCCGGACAGGGGGATGGCTACACCTTC
TRBJ2-2 | NA | NA | TRBV2 | 15 | CASMPRVPNTGELFF | TGTGCCAGCATGCCCAGGGTCCCGAACACCGGGGAGCTGTTTTTT
TRBJ2-4 | NA | NA | TRBV6-1 | 15 | CASASGTNRKNIQYF | TGTGCCAGCGCATCCGGGACAAACCGAAAAAACATTCAGTACTTC
TRBJ1-2 | TRBD1 | NA | TRBV19 | 13 | CASWDRLNYGYTF | TGTGCCAGCTGGGACAGACTGAACTATGGCTACACCTTC
TRBJ2-3 | NA | NA | TRBV9 | 15 | CASSVEIAYTDTQYF | TGTGCCAGCAGCGTAGAGATAGCGTACACAGATACGCAGTATTTT
TRBJ2-1 | TRBD2 | NA | TRBV10-3 | 13 | CAITAGEVNEQFF | TGTGCCATCACGGCGGGGGAAGTCAATGAGCAGTTCTTC
TRBJ1-5 | NA | NA | TRBV19 | 15 | CASSFFIYSNQPQHF | TGTGCCAGTAGCTTTTTTATCTATAGCAATCAGCCCCAGCATTTT
TRBJ1-5 | NA | NA | TRBV27 | 15 | CASSRGNDDNQPQHF | TGTGCCAGCAGTCGGGGAAATGATGACAATCAGCCCCAGCATTTT
TRBJ2-2 | NA | NA | TRBV9 | 15 | CASSVRGGQTGELFF | TGTGCCAGCAGCGTCCGAGGAGGGCAAACCGGGGAGCTGTTTTTT
TRBJ2-1 | TRBD2 | NA | TRBV7-9 | 16 | CASSLVVSGDYNEQFF | TGTGCCAGCAGCTTAGTGGTTAGCGGGGATTACAATGAGCAGTTCTTC
TRBJ2-7 | TRBD2 | NA | TRBV6-8 | 16 | CASSYSRGLGSYEQYF | TGTGCCAGCAGTTACTCGAGGGGACTAGGATCCTACGAGCAGTACTTC
TRBJ1-2 | TRBD1 | few | TRBV5-1 | 13 | CASRGQGDYGYTF | TGCGCCAGCCGTGGACAGGGCGACTATGGCTACACCTTC
TRBJ2-7 | TRBD1 | NA | TRBV3-1/TRBV3-2 | 14 | CASSQTGGLHEQYF | TGTGCCAGCAGCCAGACAGGGGGTCTCCACGAGCAGTACTTC
TRBJ1-5 | NA | NA | TRBV30 | 13 | CALGRQAAQPQHF | TGTGCCTTGGGCCGACAGGCGGCTCAGCCCCAGCATTTT
TRBJ2-3 | TRBD1 | NA | TRBV2 | 14 | CASSENRGTDTQYF | TGTGCCAGCAGTGAGAACAGGGGAACAGATACGCAGTATTTT
TRBJ1-4 | TRBD1 | NA | TRBV5-6 | 15 | CASSLGQGANEKLFF | TGTGCCAGCAGCCTCGGACAGGGGGCAAATGAAAAACTGTTTTTT